Here is one T cell receptor beta chain with its context. This record belongs to a study of technical replicates of blood from several donors. Only in-frame clones appear in the TCRdb table, and some are missing; sequencing was by immunoSEQ multiplex PCR. The table shows under 80,000 clones, with around 92% occurring only once. Trimming removed 1 base from V and 0 bases from J, with 7 bases in between. The CDR3 spans 15 residues. The V gene's germline CDR1 is SGHTA and CDR2 FQGNSA. What was sequenced was T cells isolated from PBMCs. The origin of this receptor is a human donor in good health. Some clones in this sample may be carry-over from other donors' samples. This rearrangement joins TRBV7-2 to TRBJ1-3; no clear D gene. The CDR3 here is CASSLGPGSGNTIYF. In DNA, the CDR3 is TGTGCCAGCAGCTTAGGCCCAGGCTCTGGAAACACCATATATTTT.